A selection of T cell receptor beta chains follows, all from one sample in a study of T-cell memory formation after mild COVID-19. TCRdb fed the 5' RACE reads into MiXCR, producing one record per CDR3 protein. Among 400,000 to 500,000 distinct CDR3 sequences listed, 15% to 20% were seen once. The sample comprised PBMCs or a T cell subset sorted from them (not recorded which). The receptors derive from an adult woman who had mild COVID-19 (a few samples of this study predate the infection). Cell type and time point are not known. Each CDR3 is given with its conserved first and last residue. A D gene is named only where the DNA matches it firmly.

CDR3: CSARGGQEAYFNEKLFF; D: TRBD1; V: TRBV20-1; J: TRBJ1-4
CDR3: CASSLSLTVNTEAFF; D: .; V: TRBV27; J: TRBJ1-1
CDR3: CSAKGGVSSRGTEAFF; D: .; V: TRBV20-1; J: TRBJ1-1
CDR3: CASSGGWGTDTQYF; D: .; V: TRBV2; J: TRBJ2-3
CDR3: CASSPRGATSYGYTF; D: .; V: TRBV4-2; J: TRBJ1-2
CDR3: CASSGLRGSYNEQFF; D: .; V: TRBV2; J: TRBJ2-1
CDR3: CASSLIRGSYNEQFF; D: TRBD1; V: TRBV11-2; J: TRBJ2-1
CDR3: CSARGQRISGNTIYF; D: .; V: TRBV20-1; J: TRBJ1-3
CDR3: CASSQTQPRTGTETYEQYF; D: .; V: TRBV4-1; J: TRBJ2-7
CDR3: CASSFSGEGSYEQYF; D: .; V: TRBV7-6; J: TRBJ2-7
CDR3: CASSFPGLAAFF; D: .; V: TRBV11-1; J: TRBJ1-1
CDR3: CASSKGGTGNIQYF; D: TRBD1; V: TRBV19; J: TRBJ2-4
CDR3: CASTPSGGEGYGYTF; D: .; V: TRBV6-5; J: TRBJ1-2
CDR3: CASSRKWTDGYTF; D: .; V: TRBV11-3; J: TRBJ1-2
CDR3: CASSMVPTDYNVLTF; D: .; V: TRBV19; J: TRBJ2-6
CDR3: CAISDPPQGARGSPLHF; D: TRBD1; V: TRBV10-3; J: TRBJ1-6
CDR3: CASSLVSGTEAFF; D: .; V: TRBV7-6; J: TRBJ1-1
CDR3: CASRGGEYEQFF; D: .; V: TRBV7-9; J: TRBJ2-1
CDR3: CASSYRLGSGTRDEQYF; D: .; V: TRBV6-2/TRBV6-3; J: TRBJ2-7
CDR3: CASSWDGLNTEAFF; D: .; V: TRBV5-1; J: TRBJ1-1
CDR3: CSDPEEGYQETQYF; D: .; V: TRBV29-1; J: TRBJ2-5
CDR3: CASSFGGTYEQYF; D: .; V: TRBV7-9; J: TRBJ2-7
CDR3: CASSPALRTGEDYGYTF; D: TRBD1; V: TRBV6-7; J: TRBJ1-2
CDR3: CASSSSSSEAFF; D: .; V: TRBV7-3; J: TRBJ1-1
CDR3: CASSQDRTGGYYGYTF; D: .; V: TRBV4-2; J: TRBJ1-2
CDR3: CATSVDRASSYEQYF; D: TRBD1; V: TRBV15; J: TRBJ2-7
CDR3: CATRGAAHNEQFF; D: .; V: TRBV10-3; J: TRBJ2-1
CDR3: CATSALTGAGELFF; D: TRBD1; V: TRBV24-1; J: TRBJ2-2
CDR3: CASSQPGQGGSYEQYF; D: TRBD1; V: TRBV6-2/TRBV6-3; J: TRBJ2-7
CDR3: CAENRGRGETQYF; D: TRBD1; V: TRBV23-1; J: TRBJ2-5
CDR3: CASSDHSRFSEKLFF; D: .; V: TRBV21-1; J: TRBJ1-4
CDR3: CASSSDRKHGYTF; D: .; V: TRBV7-8; J: TRBJ1-2
CDR3: CATGLPPASTDTQYF; D: .; V: TRBV15; J: TRBJ2-3
CDR3: CASSFGQLPYEQYF; D: .; V: TRBV12-3/TRBV12-4; J: TRBJ2-7
CDR3: CASSPGSGTRGYF; D: .; V: TRBV25-1; J: TRBJ2-7
CDR3: CATSGGTGAVTDTQYF; D: .; V: TRBV24-1; J: TRBJ2-3
CDR3: CATQTGYYEQYF; D: .; V: TRBV19; J: TRBJ2-7
CDR3: CASSAGHSTGELFF; D: .; V: TRBV9; J: TRBJ2-2
CDR3: CASTGPGSSYNEQFF; D: .; V: TRBV7-6; J: TRBJ2-1
CDR3: CASSDGTASPYEQYF; D: TRBD1; V: TRBV5-1; J: TRBJ2-7
CDR3: CASSLAGYPYEQYF; D: .; V: TRBV27; J: TRBJ2-7
CDR3: CASSVGAQGSYTF; D: .; V: TRBV9; J: TRBJ1-2
CDR3: CASSPILGTGGYEQYF; D: TRBD1; V: TRBV18; J: TRBJ2-7
CDR3: CASSFPSSGTGLLAGASYNEQFF; D: TRBD2; V: TRBV5-1; J: TRBJ2-1
CDR3: CASSGSKGAIGGYTF; D: TRBD1; V: TRBV7-2; J: TRBJ1-2
CDR3: CASRMQGAVTGELFF; D: TRBD1; V: TRBV12-3/TRBV12-4; J: TRBJ2-2
CDR3: CASSQELADSTDTQYF; D: TRBD2; V: TRBV4-2; J: TRBJ2-3
CDR3: CASSRRDPNTDTQYF; D: .; V: TRBV7-2; J: TRBJ2-3
CDR3: CASSGQGRGLGGYTF; D: TRBD1; V: TRBV5-6; J: TRBJ1-2
CDR3: CASRLSSGAYNEQFF; D: TRBD2; V: TRBV6-5; J: TRBJ2-1
CDR3: CASSFSGRYEQYF; D: .; V: TRBV12-3/TRBV12-4; J: TRBJ2-7
CDR3: CASSQARAGGGTEAFF; D: .; V: TRBV4-2; J: TRBJ1-1
CDR3: CASSGVGTGTDTQYF; D: TRBD1; V: TRBV4-1; J: TRBJ2-3